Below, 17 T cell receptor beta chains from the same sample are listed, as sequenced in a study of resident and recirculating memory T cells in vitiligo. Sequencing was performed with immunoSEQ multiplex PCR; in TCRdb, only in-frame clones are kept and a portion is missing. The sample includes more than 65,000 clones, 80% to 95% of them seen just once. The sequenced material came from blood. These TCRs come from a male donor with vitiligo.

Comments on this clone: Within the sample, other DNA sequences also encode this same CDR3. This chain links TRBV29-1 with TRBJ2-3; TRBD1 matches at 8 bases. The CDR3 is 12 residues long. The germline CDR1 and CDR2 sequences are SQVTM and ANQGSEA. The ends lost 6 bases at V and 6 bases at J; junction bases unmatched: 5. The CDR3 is CSVGQGGDTQYF. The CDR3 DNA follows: TGCAGCGTCGGACAGGGTGGTGATACGCAGTATTTT.

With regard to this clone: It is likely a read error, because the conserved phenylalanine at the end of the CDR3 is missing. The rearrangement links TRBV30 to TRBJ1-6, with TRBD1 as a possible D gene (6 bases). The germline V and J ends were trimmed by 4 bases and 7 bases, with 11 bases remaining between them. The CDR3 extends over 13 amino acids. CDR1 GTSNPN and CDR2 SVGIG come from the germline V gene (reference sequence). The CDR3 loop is CAWNRVGNSPLHL. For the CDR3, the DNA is TGTGCCTGGAACAGGGTTGGGAATTCACCCCTCCACCTT.

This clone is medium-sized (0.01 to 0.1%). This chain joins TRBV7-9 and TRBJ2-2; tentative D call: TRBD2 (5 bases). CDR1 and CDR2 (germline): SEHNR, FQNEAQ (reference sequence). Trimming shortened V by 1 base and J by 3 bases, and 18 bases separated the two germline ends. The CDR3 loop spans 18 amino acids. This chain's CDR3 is CASSLGVPRSSHTGELFF. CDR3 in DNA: TGTGCCAGCAGCTTAGGGGTGCCGCGGTCTAGCCACACCGGGGAGCTGTTTTTT.

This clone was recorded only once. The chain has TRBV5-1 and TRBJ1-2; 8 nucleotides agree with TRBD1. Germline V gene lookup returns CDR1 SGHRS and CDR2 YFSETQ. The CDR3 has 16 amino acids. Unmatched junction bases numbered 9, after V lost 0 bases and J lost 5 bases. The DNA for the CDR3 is TGCGCCAGCAGCTTGGAGCAGTGGACAGGGATATATGGCTACACCTTC. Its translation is CASSLEQWTGIYGYTF.

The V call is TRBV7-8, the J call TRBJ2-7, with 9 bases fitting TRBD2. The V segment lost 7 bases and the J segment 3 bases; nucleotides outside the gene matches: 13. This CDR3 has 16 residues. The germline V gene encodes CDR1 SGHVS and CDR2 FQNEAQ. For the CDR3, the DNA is TGTGCCAGCACAACCCTGGGGACTAGCCTTTTCTACGAGCAGTACTTC. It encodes CASTTLGTSLFYEQYF.

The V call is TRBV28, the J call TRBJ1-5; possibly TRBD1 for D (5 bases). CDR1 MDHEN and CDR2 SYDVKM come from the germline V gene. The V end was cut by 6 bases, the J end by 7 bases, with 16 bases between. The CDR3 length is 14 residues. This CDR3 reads CASRQRRGWQPQHF. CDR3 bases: TGTGCCAGCAGACAACGCCGGGGGTGGCAGCCCCAGCATTTT.

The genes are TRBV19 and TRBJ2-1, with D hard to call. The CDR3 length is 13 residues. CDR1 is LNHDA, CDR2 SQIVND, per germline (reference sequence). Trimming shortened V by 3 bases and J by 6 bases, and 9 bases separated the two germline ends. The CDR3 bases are TGTGCCAGTAGTATCAACAGCCCCAATGAGCAGTTCTTC. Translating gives CASSINSPNEQFF. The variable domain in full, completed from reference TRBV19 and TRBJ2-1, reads DGGITQSPKYLFRKEGQNVTLSCEQNLNHDAMYWYRQDPGQGLRLIYYSQIVNDFQKGDIAEGYSVSREKKESFPLTVTSAQKNPTAFYLCASSINSPNEQFFGPGTRLTVL.

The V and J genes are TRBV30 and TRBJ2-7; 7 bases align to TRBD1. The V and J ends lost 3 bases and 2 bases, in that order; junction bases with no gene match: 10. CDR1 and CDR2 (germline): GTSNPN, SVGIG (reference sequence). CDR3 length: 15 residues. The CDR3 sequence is CAWSFPWTGAYEQYF. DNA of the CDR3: TGTGCCTGGAGCTTCCCTTGGACAGGAGCCTACGAGCAGTACTTC.

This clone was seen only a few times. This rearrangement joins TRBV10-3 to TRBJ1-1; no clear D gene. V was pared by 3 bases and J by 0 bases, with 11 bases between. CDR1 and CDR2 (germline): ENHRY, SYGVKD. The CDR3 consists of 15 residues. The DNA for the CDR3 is TGTGCCATCAGTGACCGATTACACATGAACACTGAAGCTTTCTTT. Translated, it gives CAISDRLHMNTEAFF.

The DNA of the CDR3 is TGCGCCAGCAGCCGGGACAGAACCTACGAGCAGTACTTC. Its protein product is CASSRDRTYEQYF. V is TRBV4-3 and J is TRBJ2-7; 7 bases fit TRBD1. This CDR3 contains 13 residues. The V and J ends lost 4 bases and 2 bases, in that order; junction bases with no gene match: 2. Germline V gives CDR1 LGHNA, CDR2 YSLEER.

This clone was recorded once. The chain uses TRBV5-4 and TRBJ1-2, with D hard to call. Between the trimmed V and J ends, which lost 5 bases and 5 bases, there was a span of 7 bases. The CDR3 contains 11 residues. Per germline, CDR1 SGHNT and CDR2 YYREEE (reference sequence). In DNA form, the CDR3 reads TGTGCCAGCAGGAACATATATGGCTACACCTTC. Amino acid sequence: CASRNIYGYTF.

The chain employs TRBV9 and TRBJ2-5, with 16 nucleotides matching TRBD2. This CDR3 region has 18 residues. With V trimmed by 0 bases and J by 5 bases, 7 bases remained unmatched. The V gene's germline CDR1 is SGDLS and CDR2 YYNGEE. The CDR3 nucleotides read TGTGCCAGCAGCGTAGGAGGGACTAGCGGGGGGGCCTTTGAGACCCAGTACTTC. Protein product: CASSVGGTSGGAFETQYF.

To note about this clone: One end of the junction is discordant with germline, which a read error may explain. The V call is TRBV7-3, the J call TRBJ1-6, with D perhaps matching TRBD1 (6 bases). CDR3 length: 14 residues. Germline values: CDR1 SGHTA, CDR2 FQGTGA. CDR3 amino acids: CASSLGTRNSPLHF. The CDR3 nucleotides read TGTGCCAGTAGCTTGGGGACAAGAAATTCACCCCTCCACTTT.

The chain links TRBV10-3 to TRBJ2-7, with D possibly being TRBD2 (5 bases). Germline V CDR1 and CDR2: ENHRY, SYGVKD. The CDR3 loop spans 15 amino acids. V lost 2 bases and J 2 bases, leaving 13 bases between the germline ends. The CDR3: CAISEPGLRTYEQYF. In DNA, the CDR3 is TGTGCCATCAGTGAGCCGGGATTGCGGACCTACGAGCAGTACTTC.

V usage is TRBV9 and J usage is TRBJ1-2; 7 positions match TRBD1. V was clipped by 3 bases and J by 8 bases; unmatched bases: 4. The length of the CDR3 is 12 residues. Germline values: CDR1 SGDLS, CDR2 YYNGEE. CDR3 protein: CASSAQGQGYTF. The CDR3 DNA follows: TGTGCCAGCAGCGCACAGGGGCAGGGCTACACCTTC.

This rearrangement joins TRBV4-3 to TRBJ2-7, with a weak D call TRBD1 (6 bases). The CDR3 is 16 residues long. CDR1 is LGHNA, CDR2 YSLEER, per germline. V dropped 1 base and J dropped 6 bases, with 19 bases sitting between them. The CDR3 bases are TGCGCCAGCAGCCAAGGAGCACGTACAGGGTCCCTCGAGCAGTACTTC. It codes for CASSQGARTGSLEQYF.

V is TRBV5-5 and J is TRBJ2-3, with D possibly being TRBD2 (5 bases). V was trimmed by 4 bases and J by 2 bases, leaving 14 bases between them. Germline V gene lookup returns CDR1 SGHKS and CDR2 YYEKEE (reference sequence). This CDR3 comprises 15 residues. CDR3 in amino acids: CASSGGSSNTDTQYF. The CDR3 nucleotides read TGTGCCAGCAGCGGTGGGAGCTCGAACACAGATACGCAGTATTTT.